Presented here are 22 T cell receptor beta chains from one specimen sequenced in a study of human T cells and chemical hapten exposure. TCRdb fed the RACE reads into MiXCR, producing one record per CDR3 protein. The sample has about 270,000 distinct CDR3 sequences; roughly 7.7% are singletons. Specified time point: pre-sensitization, week 0. The treatment is: therapeutic diphenylcyclopropenone sensitization with weekly scalp DPC. Material: whole blood, obtained in connection with sensitization to the hapten diphenylcyclopropenone (DPC). The receptor set was obtained from a man in his late teens or twenties with alopecia areata. Some clones in this sample may be carry-over from other donors' samples.

This clonotype occurred many times. The CDR3 loop reads CASSSPEKMNTEAFF. Written as DNA, the CDR3 is TGTGCCAGCAGCTCGCCGGAGAAAATGAACACTGAAGCTTTCTTT. The rearrangement uses TRBV13 and TRBJ1-1; D is undetermined. V was clipped by 4 bases and J by 0 bases, with 12 bases between them. CDR3 length: 15 residues. Germline V gene lookup returns CDR1 PRHDT and CDR2 FYEKMQ (reference sequence).

This clonotype was counted ten times or more. This sequence joins TRBV5-4 and TRBJ1-1; D call uncertain. The CDR3 runs 15 residues. CDR1 SGHNT and CDR2 YYREEE come from the germline V gene (reference sequence). V lost 10 bases, J lost 0 bases, and 19 bases lay in between. For the CDR3, the DNA is TGTGCCTTTGAGATTTTTGGATTCATGAACACTGAAGCTTTCTTT. This sequence encodes CAFEIFGFMNTEAFF.

This clonotype came up once. The chain links TRBV28 to TRBJ1-6, with D maybe TRBD1 (5 bases). Germline assignment: CDR1 MDHEN and CDR2 SYDVKM. Trimming cost V 5 bases and J 3 bases, with 20 bases left between them. The CDR3 loop spans 18 amino acids. CDR3 sequence: CASSPWDAQRYYNSPLHF. CDR3 nucleotide sequence: TGTGCCAGCAGTCCCTGGGACGCCCAAAGGTACTATAATTCACCCCTCCACTTT.

The chain uses TRBV2 and TRBJ2-5; 10 bases match TRBD1. The CDR3 consists of 13 residues. V lost 8 bases and J lost 3; bases outside the gene matches: 3. CDR1 is SNHLY and CDR2 is FYNNEI in the germline V gene. The CDR3 here is CASAGTGEETQYF. DNA for the CDR3: TGTGCCAGCGCGGGGACAGGGGAAGAGACCCAGTACTTC. Complete variable domain (other parts from reference TRBV2 and TRBJ2-5): EPEVTQTPSHQVTQMGQEVILRCVPISNHLYFYWYRQILGQKVEFLVSFYNNEISEKSEIFDDQFSVERPDGSNFTLKIRSTKLEDSAMYFCASAGTGEETQYFGPGTRLLVL.

Only a few counts were recorded for this clonotype. The chain has TRBV28 and TRBJ2-5; TRBD2 agrees at 8 bases. This CDR3 contains 13 residues. Germline V gene data show CDR1 as MDHEN and CDR2 as SYDVKM. The V and J ends lost 5 bases and 5 bases, in that order; junction bases with no gene match: 4. DNA of the CDR3: TGTGCCAGCAGTCGGGGGGGCCACGAGACCCAGTACTTC. This encodes CASSRGGHETQYF.

The CDR3 DNA reads as TGCAGCGTTGATTCCGGAGCCCTCGGGCAGACCCAGTACTTC. Translation gives CSVDSGALGQTQYF. The V call is TRBV29-1, the J call TRBJ2-5, with D uncertain. CDR1 and CDR2 from the germline V gene are SQVTM and ANQGSEA. The CDR3 is made up of 14 amino acids. V was cut by 3 bases and J by 6 bases, with 17 bases left in between.

The V and J genes are TRBV6-6 and TRBJ1-6; D might be TRBD1 (5 bases). Germline CDR1 and CDR2: MNHNY and SVGAGI (reference sequence). This CDR3 is 15 amino acids long. Trimming took off 2 bases at V and 6 bases at J, with 11 bases between the two ends. This chain's CDR3 is CASSYRGVGNSPLHF. The CDR3 coding sequence is TGTGCCAGCAGTTACCGGGGGGTCGGTAATTCACCCCTCCACTTT.

The rearrangement joins TRBV10-3 to TRBJ2-3; D perhaps matches TRBD1 (6 bases). CDR1 is ENHRY, CDR2 SYGVKD, per germline. The CDR3 is 18 residues long. With 6 bases removed from V and 0 bases from J, the gap between germline ends came to 22 bases. As DNA, the CDR3 is TGTGCCATCAGCCCCGGCACAGGGTCATGGGGTAGCACAGATACGCAGTATTTT. It specifies CAISPGTGSWGSTDTQYF.

The chain recombines TRBV20-1 with TRBJ1-3, with D uncertain. Germline loops: CDR1 DFQATT, CDR2 SNEGSKA (reference sequence). CDR3 size: 12 residues. Trimming removed 4 bases at V and 2 bases at J, with 6 bases between. CDR3 bases: TGCAGTGCTACCGGGCCTGGAAACACCATATATTTT. Encoded protein: CSATGPGNTIYF.

This clonotype was counted many times. The chain has TRBV5-1 and TRBJ2-7, with 9 bases that match TRBD1. The germline V gene encodes CDR1 SGHRS and CDR2 YFSETQ. J lost 2 bases, V lost 4 bases, and 4 bases had no gene match. This CDR3 region has 14 residues. CDR3 sequence (DNA): TGCGCCAGCAGCACCGGGACAGGGACCTACGAGCAGTACTTC. Translation gives CASSTGTGTYEQYF.

There are a few counts of this clonotype. The chain recombines TRBV4-1 with TRBJ1-1, with a weak D call TRBD1 (5 bases). Trimming left V 1 base short and J 4 bases short, with 13 bases between. CDR1 is MGHRA and CDR2 is YSYEKL in the germline V gene. The CDR3 covers 15 residues. The CDR3 here is CASSQVGQGGTEAFF. In DNA, the CDR3 is TGCGCCAGCAGCCAAGTGGGTCAGGGAGGCACTGAAGCTTTCTTT.

This rearrangement joins TRBV18 to TRBJ2-5, with 7 bases aligning to TRBD1. The CDR3 runs to 17 residues. Per the germline V gene, CDR1 is KGHSH and CDR2 is LQKENI. The V segment lost 0 bases and the J segment 3 bases; nucleotides outside the gene matches: 10. The CDR3 here is CASSPPISGGDEETQYF. The CDR3 coding sequence is TGTGCCAGCTCACCACCTATTTCAGGGGGTGATGAAGAGACCCAGTACTTC.

V usage is TRBV29-1 and J usage is TRBJ1-1; D unclear. Germline CDR1 SQVTM, CDR2 ANQGSEA. The V gene lost 6 bases and the J gene lost 2 bases, with 10 bases spanning the gap. This CDR3 region has 12 residues. CDR3 nucleotide sequence: TGCAGCGTGGAGACAAGTAACACTGAAGCTTTCTTT. Translated: CSVETSNTEAFF.

The chain couples TRBV6-5 to TRBJ1-5; D ambiguous. Per the germline V gene, CDR1 is MNHEY and CDR2 is SVGAGI. This CDR3 contains 16 residues. V lost 6 bases to trimming and J lost 0 bases, with 15 bases between them. The CDR3 region is CASRQAGRYSNQPQHF. The CDR3 DNA is TGTGCCAGCAGGCAAGCGGGCAGGTATAGCAATCAGCCCCAGCATTTT.

The rearrangement joins TRBV6-2 or TRBV6-3 to TRBJ2-5; 8 positions match TRBD1. Germline trimming cut 0 bases from V and 3 bases from J; bases unmatched to any gene: 9. CDR3 length equals 17 residues. The germline CDR1 and CDR2 sequences are MNHEY and SVGEGT. The CDR3 coding sequence is TGTGCCAGCAGTTACTCAACAGACAGGGGTGGAGAAGAGACCCAGTACTTC. It yields the protein CASSYSTDRGGEETQYF.

The chain couples TRBV7-2 to TRBJ1-1, with TRBD1 matching over 7 bases. The CDR3 loop spans 14 amino acids. CDR1 is SGHTA and CDR2 is FQGNSA in the germline V gene. V gave up 5 bases and J gave up 4 bases; unmatched junction bases: 7. CDR3 protein: CASSLDRTATEAFF. The DNA of the CDR3 is TGTGCCAGCAGCCTGGACAGGACGGCCACTGAAGCTTTCTTT.

This clonotype was observed at least ten times. The chain has TRBV11-2 and TRBJ1-1; possible D gene TRBD1, 5 bases. The V end was cut by 5 bases, the J end by 2 bases, with 18 bases between. CDR1 is SGHAT and CDR2 is FQNNGV in the germline V gene. The CDR3 sequence is 16 residues long. CDR3 residues: CASSQGPGRLNTEAFF. In DNA, the CDR3 is TGTGCCAGCAGCCAGGGACCGGGACGGCTAAACACTGAAGCTTTCTTT. The whole variable domain, remainder taken from reference TRBV11-2 and TRBJ1-1, is EAGVAQSPRYKIIEKRQSVAFWCNPISGHATLYWYQQILGQGPKLLIQFQNNGVVDDSQLPKDRFSAERLKGVDSTLKIQPAKLEDSAVYLCASSQGPGRLNTEAFFGQGTRLTVV.

This clonotype was counted a few times. This chain links TRBV12-3 or TRBV12-4 with TRBJ2-1; TRBD1 agrees at 7 bases. J was trimmed by 5 bases and V by 3 bases; bases with no gene match: 7. The length of the CDR3 is 15 residues. The CDR3 region has the DNA TGTGCCAGCAGTTTCCGGACAGGAACCGACAATGAGCAGTTCTTC. Protein sequence: CASSFRTGTDNEQFF.

This clonotype was counted a few times. V is TRBV11-2 and J is TRBJ1-1; TRBD1 aligns across 8 bases. Germline V gene sequence: CDR1 SGHAT, CDR2 FQNNGV. Trimming at V came to 4 bases and at J to 11 bases, leaving 15 bases not matched to a gene. This CDR3 region has 15 residues. DNA of the CDR3: TGTGCCAGCAGCTCCCTCATGGACAGGGATAAATTTGCTTTCTTT. This sequence encodes CASSSLMDRDKFAFF.

This clonotype was counted many times. This rearrangement joins TRBV5-1 to TRBJ1-1; tentative D call: TRBD1 (6 bases). The CDR3 totals 13 residues. Germline assignment: CDR1 SGHRS and CDR2 YFSETQ. The V end lost 2 bases, the J end lost 5 bases, and 10 bases lay between the germline ends. As DNA, the CDR3 is TGCGCCAGCAGCTTAACAGGGCGGACTGAAGCTTTCTTT. Protein product: CASSLTGRTEAFF. Full variable domain (outside the CDR3, taken from reference TRBV5-1 and TRBJ1-1): KAGVTQTPRYLIKTRGQQVTLSCSPISGHRSVSWYQQTPGQGLQFLFEYFSETQRNKGNFPGRFSGRQFSNSRSEMNVSTLELGDSALYLCASSLTGRTEAFFGQGTRLTVV.

This clonotype was detected many times. This chain joins TRBV6-2 or TRBV6-3 and TRBJ2-1; tentative D call: TRBD1 (6 bases). Germline V gene data show CDR1 as MNHEY and CDR2 as SVGEGT. V was trimmed by 4 bases and J by 10 bases, leaving 14 bases between them. The CDR3 length is 13 residues. This chain's CDR3 is CASSSHFRGEQFF. The CDR3 DNA sequence: TGTGCCAGCAGTTCACATTTTAGGGGGGAGCAGTTCTTC.

This clonotype was recorded many times. The chain links TRBV12-3 or TRBV12-4 to TRBJ2-1; 7 bases align to TRBD2. This CDR3 is 16 amino acids long. J was trimmed by 0 bases and V by 6 bases; bases with no gene match: 8. The CDR3 reads CASSSEGGSSYNEQFF. The CDR3 region has the DNA TGTGCCAGCAGCTCGGAGGGAGGGAGCTCCTACAATGAGCAGTTCTTC.